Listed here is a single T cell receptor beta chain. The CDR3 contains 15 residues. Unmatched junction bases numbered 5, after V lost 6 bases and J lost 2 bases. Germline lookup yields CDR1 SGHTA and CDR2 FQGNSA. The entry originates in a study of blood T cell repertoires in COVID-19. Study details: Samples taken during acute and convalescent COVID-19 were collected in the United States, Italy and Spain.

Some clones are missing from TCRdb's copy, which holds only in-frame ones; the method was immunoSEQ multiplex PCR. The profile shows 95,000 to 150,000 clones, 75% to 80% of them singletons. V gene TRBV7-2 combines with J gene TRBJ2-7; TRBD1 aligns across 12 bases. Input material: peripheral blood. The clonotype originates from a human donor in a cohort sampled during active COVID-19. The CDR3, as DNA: TGTGCCAGCAGTTCGGGACAGGGGGCGACCTACGAGCAGTACTTC. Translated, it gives CASSSGQGATYEQYF. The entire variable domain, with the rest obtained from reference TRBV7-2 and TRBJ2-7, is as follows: GAGVSQSPSNKVTEKGKDVELRCDPISGHTALYWYRQSLGQGLEFLIYFQGNSAPDKSGLPSDRFSAERTGGSVSTLTIQRTQQEDSAVYLCASSSGQGATYEQYFGPGTRLTVT.